These 32 T cell receptor beta chains were all obtained from the same sample, sequenced in a study of blood T cell repertoires in COVID-19. TCRdb's table, derived via immunoSEQ multiplex PCR, lists solely in-frame clones and lacks some. Of approximately 120,000 clones in the sample, more than 75% were seen once. Sequencing was carried out using peripheral blood. These TCRs come from a woman between 45 and 60 years old who had recovered from COVID-19.

This clone was observed a handful of times. The chain recombines TRBV19 with TRBJ2-2, with 7 bases identical to TRBD1. There are 18 residues in the CDR3. The germline V gene has CDR1 LNHDA and CDR2 SQIVND (reference sequence). The J segment lost 0 bases and the V segment lost 4 bases, leaving 11 bases of the junction unmatched. The CDR3 nucleotides read TGTGCCAGTAGTACACAAGGACAGGCTTCCTCGAACACCGGGGAGCTGTTTTTT. Translating it yields CASSTQGQASSNTGELFF.

The chain is built from TRBV7-8 and TRBJ2-2; tentative D call: TRBD2 (6 bases). In germline, CDR1 is SGHVS, CDR2 FQNEAQ. The CDR3 has 17 amino acids. The V and J ends lost 2 bases and 0 bases respectively, with 13 bases between them. The DNA for the CDR3 is TGTGCCAGCAGCTTACTGGGTCGGGGGACGAACACCGGGGAGCTGTTTTTT. Its translation is CASSLLGRGTNTGELFF.

The chain employs TRBV12-5 and TRBJ2-7; D is possibly TRBD2 (5 bases). Trimming cost V 1 base and J 0 bases, with 7 bases left between them. The CDR3 has 14 residues. The germline V gene has CDR1 LGHNT and CDR2 FRNRAP. This CDR3 reads CASGLGSGSYEQYF. In DNA, the CDR3 is TGTGCTAGTGGTTTGGGGAGCGGCTCCTACGAGCAGTACTTC. The full variable domain, its missing parts supplied by reference TRBV12-5 and TRBJ2-7, is DARVTQTPRHKVTEMGQEVTMRCQPILGHNTVFWYRQTMMQGLELLAYFRNRAPLDDSGMPKDRFSAEMPDATLATLKIQPSEPRDSAVYFCASGLGSGSYEQYFGPGTRLTVT.

V usage is TRBV5-1 and J usage is TRBJ1-2, with a possible D match to TRBD1 (5 bases). The V gene lost 2 bases and the J gene lost 3 bases, with 11 bases spanning the gap. The CDR3 covers 14 residues. The germline V gene encodes CDR1 SGHRS and CDR2 YFSETQ. CDR3 residues: CASSLFGGDYGYTF. CDR3 coding DNA: TGCGCCAGCAGCTTATTCGGGGGGGACTATGGCTACACCTTC.

The chain employs TRBV6-4 and TRBJ2-7, with TRBD1 matching over 10 bases. The CDR3 has 13 residues. The V gene's germline CDR1 is MRHNA and CDR2 SNTAGT. J was trimmed by 5 bases and V by 9 bases; bases with no gene match: 7. CDR3 in amino acids: CAREWDRGNEQYF. For the CDR3, the DNA is TGTGCCAGGGAGTGGGACAGGGGTAACGAGCAGTACTTC.

The chain uses TRBV4-1 and TRBJ2-1; 7 nucleotides match TRBD1. The CDR3 extends over 15 amino acids. Germline lookup yields CDR1 MGHRA and CDR2 YSYEKL. Germline trimming cut 1 base from V and 3 bases from J; bases unmatched to any gene: 3. In DNA, the CDR3 is TGCGCCAGCAGCCAAGGGCAGGGGGTCTACAATGAGCAGTTCTTC. The encoded protein is CASSQGQGVYNEQFF.

The chain has TRBV18 and TRBJ2-1; 9 bases align to TRBD2. The junction had 8 bases not matched to a gene; V was cut back by 4 bases and J by 7 bases. Per the germline V gene, CDR1 is KGHSH and CDR2 is LQKENI. CDR3 length: 15 amino acids. The CDR3 bases are TGTGCCAGCTCACGCCAGCGGGGGGCCGGGAATGAGCAGTTCTTC. Translated: CASSRQRGAGNEQFF.

The J gene is TRBJ2-4, the V gene TRBV18; weak D call: TRBD2 (6 bases). The CDR3 is made up of 15 amino acids. V dropped 2 bases and J dropped 6 bases, with 14 bases sitting between them. CDR1 KGHSH and CDR2 LQKENI come from the germline V gene. CDR3 sequence reads: CASSPSTGVGNIQYF. The CDR3 DNA reads TGTGCCAGCTCACCATCGACGGGGGTGGGAAACATTCAGTACTTC.

The rearrangement joins TRBV28 to TRBJ2-6; 9 nucleotides match TRBD1. In germline, CDR1 is MDHEN, CDR2 SYDVKM. The trim removed 6 bases at V and 3 bases at J, leaving 30 bases unmatched. The CDR3 consists of 24 residues. The CDR3 protein is CASSSGTGWLEVQSRVFGANVLTF. DNA for the CDR3: TGTGCCAGCAGCTCCGGGACAGGGTGGTTAGAAGTCCAGTCGAGGGTGTTTGGGGCCAACGTCCTGACTTTC. Complete variable domain (other parts from reference TRBV28 and TRBJ2-6): DVKVTQSSRYLVKRTGEKVFLECVQDMDHENMFWYRQDPGLGLRLIYFSYDVKMKEKGDIPEGYSVSREKKERFSLILESASTNQTSMYLCASSSGTGWLEVQSRVFGANVLTFGAGSRLTVL.

The genes are TRBV4-1 and TRBJ2-3, with 14 nucleotides matching TRBD2. Trimming at V came to 3 bases and at J to 8 bases, leaving 10 bases not matched to a gene. This CDR3 spans 17 amino acids. The germline gives CDR1 MGHRA, CDR2 YSYEKL. CDR3 nucleotide sequence: TGCGCCAGCAGCCATTATTTGACTAGCGGGGGGGAAGGTACGCAGTATTTT. It encodes CASSHYLTSGGEGTQYF.

The chain links TRBV28 to TRBJ2-7, with D unclear. CDR1 is MDHEN, CDR2 SYDVKM, per germline. This CDR3 has 13 amino acids. V lost 5 bases and J 1 base, leaving 9 bases between the germline ends. CDR3 residues: CASSRAGSYEQYF. CDR3 nucleotides: TGTGCCAGCAGTCGCGCAGGATCCTACGAGCAGTACTTC.

V gene TRBV20-1 combines with J gene TRBJ1-4; D is possibly TRBD1 (5 bases). Trimming took off 3 bases at V and 5 bases at J, with 10 bases between the two ends. The length of the CDR3 is 13 residues. Germline V gene lookup returns CDR1 DFQATT and CDR2 SNEGSKA (reference sequence). CDR3 coding DNA: TGCAGTGCTAGTGGGACGGGGAATGAAAAACTGTTTTTT. Residues: CSASGTGNEKLFF.

This clone was recorded only once. V and J are TRBV24-1 and TRBJ2-2; TRBD2 agrees at 11 bases. With V trimmed by 3 bases and J by 8 bases, 4 bases remained unmatched. Germline V gene data show CDR1 as KGHDR and CDR2 as SFDVKD. The CDR3 covers 15 residues. CDR3 DNA: TGTGCCACCAGTGATCCACCTAGCGGGAGGGGGGAGCTGTTTTTT. It codes for CATSDPPSGRGELFF.

V usage is TRBV5-6 and J usage is TRBJ2-3; D unresolved. This CDR3 has 15 residues. In germline, CDR1 is SGHDT, CDR2 YYEEEE. Deletions cut 0 bases from V and 0 bases from J, with 8 bases between. CDR3 nucleotide sequence: TGTGCCAGCAGCTTGGGCGGCCGTAGCACAGATACGCAGTATTTT. The encoded protein is CASSLGGRSTDTQYF.

This clone was seen just once. The chain has TRBV6-2 or TRBV6-3 and TRBJ1-5; 8 bases agree with TRBD1. CDR3 length: 17 amino acids. Germline CDR1 MNHEY, CDR2 SVGEGT. The J segment lost 0 bases and the V segment lost 5 bases, leaving 9 bases of the junction unmatched. CDR3 amino acids: CASSPQGGPYSNQPQHF. DNA of the CDR3: TGTGCCAGCAGTCCACAGGGGGGGCCTTATAGCAATCAGCCCCAGCATTTT.

V and J are TRBV27 and TRBJ1-5; no definite D call. Trimming took off 6 bases at V and 4 bases at J, with 13 bases between the two ends. In germline, CDR1 is MNHEY, CDR2 SMNVEV (reference sequence). The CDR3 covers 14 residues. The DNA of the CDR3 is TGTGCCAGCAGCACCCGTCTCGGGAATCAGCCCCAGCATTTT. It yields the protein CASSTRLGNQPQHF.

The rearrangement uses TRBV19 and TRBJ1-2, with 7 bases lining up with TRBD1. Germline CDR1 and CDR2: LNHDA and SQIVND (reference sequence). V lost 1 base to trimming and J lost 7 bases; unmatched junction nucleotides: 12. The CDR3 loop spans 16 amino acids. The CDR3 nucleotides are TGTGCCAGTAGTATAGTTGGCAGACAGGGAACGCGTGGCTACACCTTC. It translates to CASSIVGRQGTRGYTF.

The chain has TRBV29-1 and TRBJ1-1; perhaps TRBD1 as D (6 bases). This CDR3 is 15 amino acids long. Trimming left V 0 bases short and J 5 bases short, with 16 bases between. Germline assignment: CDR1 SQVTM and CDR2 ANQGSEA. As DNA, the CDR3 is TGCAGCGTTGAAGAGGTCAGGGGATTGTGGACTGAAGCTTTCTTT. This sequence encodes CSVEEVRGLWTEAFF. Looking up the rest from reference TRBV29-1 and TRBJ1-1 gives the full variable domain: SAVISQKPSRDICQRGTSLTIQCQVDSQVTMMFWYRQQPGQSLTLIATANQGSEATYESGFVIDKFPISRPNLTFSTLTVSNMSPEDSSIYLCSVEEVRGLWTEAFFGQGTRLTVV.

The CDR3, as DNA: TGTGCCACCAGTGATACCAGGGCCCAGTACTTC. Protein product: CATSDTRAQYF. This chain uses TRBV24-1 with TRBJ2-5, with a weak D call TRBD1 (5 bases). This CDR3 contains 11 residues. Germline lookup yields CDR1 KGHDR and CDR2 SFDVKD. Trimming removed 3 bases at V and 9 bases at J, with 7 bases between.

CDR3 sequence reads: CASSQPGLRNEQFF. CDR3 DNA sequence: TGTGCCAGCAGCCAGCCGGGACTCCGGAATGAGCAGTTCTTC. The V gene is TRBV3-1 (or the pseudogene TRBV3-2), the J gene TRBJ2-1; possible D gene TRBD2, 6 bases. Germline V gene data show CDR1 as LGHDT and CDR2 as YNNKEL (reference sequence). CDR3 length equals 14 residues. Trimming shortened V by 3 bases and J by 7 bases, and 13 bases separated the two germline ends.

The table lists this clone with a few counts. The gene calls are TRBV4-1 and TRBJ2-1, with TRBD2 as a possible D gene (6 bases). The CDR3 has 17 residues. Germline loops: CDR1 MGHRA, CDR2 YSYEKL. V was shortened by 0 bases and J by 5 bases, with 17 bases between the two germline ends. The CDR3, as DNA: TGCGCCAGCAGCCAAGAAGGGGCGGGACTGGCTAACAATGAGCAGTTCTTC. Its protein is CASSQEGAGLANNEQFF.

The rearrangement joins TRBV5-5 to TRBJ2-2; possibly TRBD2 for D (6 bases). Deletions cut 5 bases from V and 4 bases from J, with 15 bases between. Germline CDR1 is SGHKS and CDR2 is YYEKEE (reference sequence). The CDR3 is made up of 15 amino acids. Here the CDR3 reads CASSGGRLSTGELFF. The CDR3 DNA sequence: TGTGCCAGCAGTGGAGGGAGATTGAGCACCGGGGAGCTGTTTTTT.

The sample holds a few counts of this clone. This chain connects TRBV19 to TRBJ1-2; perhaps TRBD1 as D (5 bases). This CDR3 spans 13 amino acids. CDR1 is LNHDA, CDR2 SQIVND, per germline (reference sequence). V was cut by 3 bases and J by 8 bases, with 13 bases left in between. CDR3 coding DNA: TGTGCCAGTAGTATGACCCAGGGTTACGGCTACACCTTC. This gives the protein CASSMTQGYGYTF.

The V call is TRBV7-9, the J call TRBJ2-7; 8 bases align to TRBD1. This CDR3 has 15 residues. Germline V lookup: CDR1 SEHNR, CDR2 FQNEAQ (reference sequence). The junction had 10 bases not matched to a gene; V was cut back by 7 bases and J by 2 bases. The CDR3 DNA reads as TGTGCCAGCACTTGGGGCAGGGGGCATCCCTACGAGCAGTACTTC. Protein sequence: CASTWGRGHPYEQYF.

This sequence joins TRBV27 and TRBJ2-1, with D perhaps TRBD2 (6 bases). This CDR3 comprises 14 residues. The germline V gene encodes CDR1 MNHEY and CDR2 SMNVEV (reference sequence). V lost 8 bases and J 4 bases, leaving 15 bases between the germline ends. CDR3 region: CASQPGVGYNEQFF. DNA of the CDR3: TGTGCCAGCCAGCCGGGAGTAGGGTACAATGAGCAGTTCTTC.

The rearrangement joins TRBV5-4 to TRBJ2-5, with a weak D call TRBD1 (6 bases). The CDR3 extends over 14 amino acids. Germline lookup yields CDR1 SGHNT and CDR2 YYREEE (reference sequence). Trimming cost V 3 bases and J 9 bases, with 18 bases left between them. The CDR3 sequence: CASSSGTPTQPQYF. Written as DNA, the CDR3 is TGTGCCAGCAGCTCCGGGACACCCACCCAGCCCCAGTACTTC.

This chain uses TRBV5-1 with TRBJ2-2, with TRBD2 identical over 8 bases. The V gene end was trimmed by 5 bases and the J gene end by 4 bases; junction bases not matched to a gene: 1. The CDR3 consists of 13 residues. Germline CDR1 is SGHRS and CDR2 is YFSETQ. For the CDR3, the DNA is TGCGCCAGCAGAGCGGGGGCCACCGGGGAGCTGTTTTTT. Its translation is CASRAGATGELFF.

The rearrangement links TRBV7-3 to TRBJ2-1, with a weak D call TRBD1 (5 bases). V lost 0 bases and J lost 6, with 9 bases in between. Germline values: CDR1 SGHTA, CDR2 FQGTGA. The CDR3 is 14 residues long. CDR3 nucleotides: TGTGCCAGCAGCTTAACGGCAGGGATCAATGAGCAGTTCTTC. It is translated as CASSLTAGINEQFF. The whole variable domain, filled in from reference TRBV7-3 and TRBJ2-1, reads GAGVSQTPSNKVTEKGKYVELRCDPISGHTALYWYRQSLGQGPEFLIYFQGTGAADDSGLPNDRFFAVRPEGSVSTLKIQRTERGDSAVYLCASSLTAGINEQFFGPGTRLTVL.

The rearrangement links TRBV18 to TRBJ2-7; 8 bases fit TRBD1. The CDR3 covers 14 residues. The germline V gene encodes CDR1 KGHSH and CDR2 LQKENI. Trimming took 3 bases from V and 10 from J; bases not matched to a gene: 11. In DNA, the CDR3 is TGTGCCAGCTCACCCTCGACAGGGGATAATCCTCAGTACTTC. Amino acids: CASSPSTGDNPQYF.

The chain combines TRBV7-6 with TRBJ2-1; 14 bases map to TRBD2. Germline V gene sequence: CDR1 SGHVS, CDR2 FNYEAQ. The CDR3 has 17 amino acids. V trimming: 5 bases; J trimming: 4 bases; junction bases outside the gene matches: 7. CDR3 nucleotide sequence: TGTGCCAGCAGCCCACGACTAGCGGGAGGGTCTTACAATGAGCAGTTCTTC. Translated, it gives CASSPRLAGGSYNEQFF.

Notes on this clone: The same CDR3 also results from other DNA sequences found in this sample. J is TRBJ1-1 and V is TRBV7-2; the D gene is possibly TRBD1 (6 bases). V lost 5 bases and J lost 2, with 9 bases in between. Germline-derived CDR1 and CDR2 are SGHTA and FQGNSA. The CDR3 totals 13 residues. CDR3: CASSLDRNTEAFF. The DNA of the CDR3 is TGTGCCAGCAGCCTGGACAGAAACACTGAAGCTTTCTTT.

The chain links TRBV6-5 to TRBJ2-7; D call uncertain. The germline V gene encodes CDR1 MNHEY and CDR2 SVGAGI. V lost 4 bases and J lost 2, with 12 bases in between. The CDR3 sequence is 14 residues long. The CDR3 protein is CASSSLQRAYEQYF. CDR3 DNA sequence: TGTGCCAGCAGTTCCCTCCAACGGGCCTACGAGCAGTACTTC.